This T cell receptor beta chain was profiled in a study of OX40 agonist ivuxolimab in advanced cancers. At the level of the study: An agonistic anti-OX40 (CD134) antibody, ivuxolimab, was used to treat the patients. A mean age of approximately 64 years, range about 20 to 79, was recorded, and approximately 85% were male.

The cohort excluded patients with autoimmune disease history or systemic immunosuppression. Assay used: immunoSEQ multiplex PCR; TCRdb lists only in-frame clones, some missing. The table lists tens of thousands of clones, around 85% of them singletons. This clone was seen only a few times. The TCR sequence derives from an adult with an advanced solid tumor such as melanoma, head and neck, liver or kidney cancer. The material was CD4+ or CD8+ T cells sorted from blood, obtained in a trial of the OX40 agonist ivuxolimab.

The CDR3 DNA reads TGTGCCAGTAGCCAGGGACAATTGTATTACTATGGCTACACCTTC. It translates to CASSQGQLYYYGYTF. The chain carries TRBV19 and TRBJ1-2, with D maybe TRBD1 (6 bases). The V gene's germline CDR1 is LNHDA and CDR2 SQIVND (reference sequence). Trimming removed 6 bases at V and 3 bases at J, with 17 bases between. The CDR3 has 15 amino acids.